This TCR beta chain was found in a study of T cell repertoires in cytomegalovirus infection. On the study more broadly: HLA-C-restricted CMV epitopes, recently identified, and well-studied HLA-B-restricted ones were used by the study. Public TCR beta signatures provided an indication of both CMV infection and a matching HLA type.

Notes on the study in general: Based on cumulative public TCR beta family frequency, carriers of CMV plus the relevant HLA were identified. It was HLA-C-restricted CMV-specific TCR beta clonotypes that dominated the response ex vivo.

A single record per CDR3 protein comes from TCRdb applying MiXCR to the reads. The sample lists some 500,000 distinct CDR3 sequences; roughly 34% were seen once. The sample holds many counts of this clonotype. The target antigen is unknown. CDR3 length: 14 residues. Losses at the gene ends were 5 bases for V and 0 bases for J; bases not matched to a gene: 5. Germline V gene sequence: CDR1 SQVTM, CDR2 ANQGSEA. Sequenced here: cultured PBMCs, sampled from culture after CMV antigen stimulation. The chain links TRBV29-1 to TRBJ2-3, with 7 nucleotides matching TRBD1. The clonotype comes from a human donor in good health (CMV status not recorded). Some clones in this sample may be carry-over from other donors' samples. This CDR3 is CSVSTGRSTDTQYF. The CDR3 DNA reads as TGCAGCGTTTCGACAGGGCGCAGCACAGATACGCAGTATTTT.